The rows below give T cell receptor beta chains drawn from one sample of a study of blood T cell repertoires in COVID-19. The method was immunoSEQ multiplex PCR; TCRdb's version includes in-frame clones alone and lacks a portion of them. The repertoire holds about 320,000 clones, with about nine tenths as singletons. Input material: PBMCs or T cells enriched from blood (not recorded which). The receptors originated from a man in his 60s who had recovered from COVID-19. CDR3s leave out the opening cysteine and the closing phenylalanine or tryptophan. The D gene is left open where the match is weak.

>TRBV7-6|NA|TRBJ1-3
ASSLGYSGQGNTIY
>TRBV6-2/TRBV6-3|TRBD2|TRBJ2-3
ASSPAGGVADTQY
>TRBV10-3|TRBD1|TRBJ1-2
AISQQGSGYT
>TRBV7-2|NA|TRBJ2-3
ASSSLFSTDTQY
>TRBV12-5|TRBD2|TRBJ2-7
ASGPPGLAGTYEQY
>TRBV4-2|TRBD1|TRBJ2-1
ASSQDRTGSYNEQF
>TRBV9|NA|TRBJ1-2
ASRGAHGYT
>TRBV7-2|TRBD2|TRBJ2-1
ASSLIGYSGGEQF
>TRBV4-1|NA|TRBJ1-1
ASSQERNTEAF
>TRBV11-2|TRBD1|TRBJ2-1
ASSRGTGDRFNEQF
>TRBV5-1|TRBD1|TRBJ1-4
ASSLDRVGEKLF
>TRBV19|TRBD1|TRBJ2-5
ASSPITPSRGPETQY
>TRBV6-2/TRBV6-3|TRBD1|TRBJ2-1
ASSSLATGGFYNEQF
>TRBV10-2|NA|TRBJ2-3
ASSTLAADTQY
>TRBV7-2|TRBD1|TRBJ1-1
ASSYTQGVTEAF
>TRBV24-1|NA|TRBJ1-5
ATSDYRDNQPQH
>TRBV9|NA|TRBJ2-5
ASSVGLAPRETQY
>TRBV9|NA|TRBJ2-7
ASSVGPGHFYEQY
>TRBV5-6|TRBD1|TRBJ2-4
ATKNRGLDIQY
>TRBV29-1|NA|TRBJ2-7
SVEGHREYEQY
>TRBV4-3|NA|TRBJ2-6
ASSQDQVSSGANVLT
>TRBV12-3/TRBV12-4|NA|TRBJ2-1
ASSLRNEQF
>TRBV2|NA|TRBJ1-1
ASSLLQGNTEAF
>TRBV19|NA|TRBJ1-5
ASSNTNQPQH
>TRBV30|TRBD1|TRBJ1-2
AWSVDRGGGYT
>TRBV7-8|TRBD2|TRBJ2-2
ASSSNSGRTNTGELF
>TRBV18|NA|TRBJ1-1
ASSRDRRNEAF
>TRBV7-3|NA|TRBJ1-1
ASSPGTTNTEAF
>TRBV6-1|TRBD1|TRBJ1-5
ASSEGTGGVQPQH
>TRBV5-1|NA|TRBJ2-7
ASSLVSGRTYEQY
>TRBV15|NA|TRBJ2-1
ATSGRGSYNEQF
>TRBV4-2|TRBD2|TRBJ2-1
ASSQDLMPGLVKVEQF
>TRBV3-1/TRBV3-2|NA|TRBJ1-1
ASSPGGVTEAF
>TRBV24-1|TRBD1|TRBJ2-1
ATEPTGVHEQF
>TRBV19|TRBD2|TRBJ2-3
ASSIAGGDTQY
>TRBV19|TRBD1|TRBJ1-6
ASSIGTGRSPLH
>TRBV24-1|TRBD2|TRBJ2-1
ATSDPGTSYEQF
>TRBV4-1|TRBD1|TRBJ2-1
ASSQGRMGTGTNNEQF
>TRBV2|NA|TRBJ1-3
ASTRGSGNTIY
>TRBV9|TRBD2|TRBJ2-2
ASSAGLAGATGELF
>TRBV5-1|TRBD1|TRBJ1-5
ASSPGLGQLAQPQH
>TRBV4-1|NA|TRBJ2-1
ASRWDSGPNNEQF
>TRBV18|TRBD2|TRBJ2-1
ASSHFLAAPNNEQF
>TRBV7-9|TRBD2|TRBJ2-2
ASSPRLAGTGELF
>TRBV9|TRBD2|TRBJ2-1
ASSLTSVSSYNEQF
>TRBV19|NA|TRBJ1-4
ASSISGVSGPEKLF
>TRBV11-2|NA|TRBJ2-1
ASSLVISPGNEQF
>TRBV6-5|TRBD2|TRBJ2-7
ASSSLFLAGGPEQY
>TRBV5-4|NA|TRBJ2-2
ASSLEAANTGELF
>TRBV5-1|TRBD2|TRBJ2-1
ASSWPGLAGYNEQF
>TRBV7-6|NA|TRBJ2-5
ASSSYQTQY
>TRBV19|NA|TRBJ1-1
ASSIRGQLNTEAF
>TRBV4-3|NA|TRBJ2-4
ASSPEALSKNIQY
>TRBV7-6|NA|TRBJ1-1
ASSLAGNTEAF
>TRBV6-5|NA|TRBJ1-5
ASRRDSVSNQPQH
>TRBV30|NA|TRBJ1-2
AWSGGNYGYT
>TRBV5-1|NA|TRBJ1-3
ASSPQGSGNTIY